The 14 T cell receptor beta chains given below trace back to one sample, sequenced in a study of T cell clonotyping in hematopoietic cell transplantation. Some clones are missing from TCRdb's copy, which holds only in-frame ones; the method was immunoSEQ multiplex PCR. Seen here are thousands of clones, 85% to 95% observed once, and the top ten hold 0.7% to 0.95%. The input for sequencing was PBMCs, taken 30 days after allogeneic stem cell transplant. These receptors all stem from a male patient in his fifties who had an allogeneic stem cell transplant from a related donor, so the T cells may come from the graft donor. Some clones in this sample may be carry-over from other donors' samples.

J is TRBJ2-5 and V is TRBV10-3, with D tentatively TRBD1 (7 bases). Trimming left V 5 bases short and J 4 bases short, with 17 bases between. The germline V gene has CDR1 ENHRY and CDR2 SYGVKD. CDR3 length: 15 residues. For the CDR3, the DNA is TGTGCCATCAGTAACGAGGAGGGGGCGTCAGAGACCCAGTACTTC. Its protein is CAISNEEGASETQYF.

The chain couples TRBV6-1 to TRBJ2-7; D is possibly TRBD1 (6 bases). The CDR3 loop spans 14 amino acids. Trimming left V 2 bases short and J 5 bases short, with 13 bases between. The germline V gene encodes CDR1 MNHNS and CDR2 SASEGT. CDR3 region: CASSETQGLDEQYF. DNA of the CDR3: TGTGCCAGCAGTGAAACACAGGGTTTGGACGAGCAGTACTTC.

The rearrangement uses TRBV9 and TRBJ1-2, with 12 bases identical to TRBD1. V lost 5 bases to trimming and J lost 3 bases; unmatched junction nucleotides: 5. Germline assignment: CDR1 SGDLS and CDR2 YYNGEE. This CDR3 comprises 15 residues. Written as DNA, the CDR3 is TGTGCCAGCAGTGATGGGACAGGGGGCCACTATGGCTACACCTTC. It encodes CASSDGTGGHYGYTF.

The V and J genes are TRBV18 and TRBJ1-1; D not certain. The CDR3 sequence is 10 residues long. The germline V gene encodes CDR1 KGHSH and CDR2 LQKENI. V shed 11 bases and J shed 4 bases, with 8 bases lying between them. CDR3 bases: TGTGCCCCCCGGGGCACTGAAGCTTTCTTT. Its translation: CAPRGTEAFF.

The chain joins TRBV12-5 to TRBJ2-1; D is unresolved. This CDR3 region has 15 residues. V was pared by 0 bases and J by 10 bases, with 16 bases between. Germline V lookup: CDR1 LGHNT, CDR2 FRNRAP. The CDR3 DNA follows: TGTGCTAGTGGTTTGGTAACGGGCTTGGCCGGGGAGCAGTTCTTC. As protein: CASGLVTGLAGEQFF. Supplemented by reference TRBV12-5 and TRBJ2-1, the full variable domain reads DARVTQTPRHKVTEMGQEVTMRCQPILGHNTVFWYRQTMMQGLELLAYFRNRAPLDDSGMPKDRFSAEMPDATLATLKIQPSEPRDSAVYFCASGLVTGLAGEQFFGPGTRLTVL.

The chain employs TRBV7-8 and TRBJ2-7; 8 bases line up with TRBD2. The CDR3 loop spans 16 amino acids. V lost 1 base, J lost 3 bases, and 8 bases stayed unmatched. In germline, CDR1 is SGHVS, CDR2 FQNEAQ. The CDR3 DNA reads as TGTGCCAGCAGCTTAGGATTTAGCGGGATTATCTACGAGCAGTACTTC. Residues: CASSLGFSGIIYEQYF.

This chain joins TRBV7-2 and TRBJ1-2; 7 bases map to TRBD1. The V and J ends lost 3 bases and 7 bases, in that order; junction bases with no gene match: 11. The CDR3 spans 15 residues. In germline, CDR1 is SGHTA, CDR2 FQGNSA. The CDR3, as DNA: TGTGCCAGCAGCTTGGGGGGGACAGCCTCCCGTGGCTACACCTTC. Its translation: CASSLGGTASRGYTF.

This clone was found once. The chain links TRBV9 to TRBJ1-1, with D possibly TRBD1 on 5 matching bases. The germline V gene has CDR1 SGDLS and CDR2 YYNGEE. The CDR3 is 14 residues long. Trimming removed 0 bases from V and 0 bases from J, with 6 bases in between. The CDR3 DNA is TGTGCCAGCAGCGTAGGACAGCTGAACACTGAAGCTTTCTTT. Residues: CASSVGQLNTEAFF.

The chain couples TRBV6-1 to TRBJ1-5; D remains ambiguous. Germline lookup yields CDR1 MNHNS and CDR2 SASEGT. V was trimmed by 6 bases and J by 0 bases, leaving 12 bases between them. This CDR3 is built from 15 residues. For the CDR3, the DNA is TGTGCCAGCAGCCTCGACATATATAGCAATCAGCCCCAGCATTTT. Translated: CASSLDIYSNQPQHF.

The chain couples TRBV5-7 to TRBJ1-4, with D unclear. TRBV5-7 is identified as an open reading frame with a role that is uncertain. This CDR3 is built from 15 residues. Trimming cost V 1 base and J 8 bases, with 15 bases left between them. For the CDR3, the DNA is TGTGCCAGCAGCTTGTACGTACTCCTAGGCGAAAAACTGTTTTTT. It is translated as CASSLYVLLGEKLFF.

This clone was counted a single time. This rearrangement joins TRBV7-9 to TRBJ1-6, with D possibly TRBD1 on 6 matching bases. This CDR3 comprises 16 residues. Per germline, CDR1 SEHNR and CDR2 FQNEAQ (reference sequence). V was pared by 3 bases and J by 1 base, with 10 bases between. CDR3 sequence: CASSLGAGSYNSPLHF. The CDR3 bases are TGTGCCAGCAGCTTGGGGGCCGGGTCCTATAATTCACCCCTCCACTTT.

V gene TRBV2 combines with J gene TRBJ1-5, with TRBD1 identical over 9 bases. CDR1 SNHLY and CDR2 FYNNEI come from the germline V gene. CDR3 length: 14 residues. The junction had 5 bases not matched to a gene; V was cut back by 6 bases and J by 5 bases. CDR3 bases: TGTGCCAGCAGCGGGGACAGGGCTTATCAGCCCCAGCATTTT. This translates into CASSGDRAYQPQHF.

This clone was observed once. This CDR3 is CASRQDSEAFF. CDR3 coding DNA: TGTGCCAGCAGACAAGACTCTGAAGCTTTCTTT. The rearrangement uses TRBV2 and TRBJ1-1; D is ambiguous. Trimming cost V 6 bases and J 6 bases, with 8 bases left between them. Germline values: CDR1 SNHLY, CDR2 FYNNEI. The CDR3 covers 11 residues.

The chain combines TRBV7-2 with TRBJ2-2, with 10 bases aligning to TRBD1. CDR1 is SGHTA and CDR2 is FQGNSA in the germline V gene. The CDR3 is 18 residues long. V was pared by 2 bases and J by 6 bases, with 12 bases of the junction left unmatched. CDR3 coding DNA: TGTGCCAGCAGCTTACGGGACAGGGGTTCCAATGGGGCCGGGGAGCTGTTTTTT. Residues: CASSLRDRGSNGAGELFF.